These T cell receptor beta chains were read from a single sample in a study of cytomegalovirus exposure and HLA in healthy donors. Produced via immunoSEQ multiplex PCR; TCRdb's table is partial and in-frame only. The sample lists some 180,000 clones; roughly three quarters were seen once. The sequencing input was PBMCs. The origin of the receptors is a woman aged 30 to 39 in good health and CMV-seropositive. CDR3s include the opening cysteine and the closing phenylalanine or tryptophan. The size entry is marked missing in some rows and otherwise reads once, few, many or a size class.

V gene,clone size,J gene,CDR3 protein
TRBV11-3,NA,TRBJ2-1,CASSLVSGGEYEQFF
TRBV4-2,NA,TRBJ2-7,CASSQEGVLLRYEQYF
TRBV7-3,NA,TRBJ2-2,CATRGGANTGELFF
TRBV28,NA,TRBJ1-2,CASSVPDRNGYGYTF
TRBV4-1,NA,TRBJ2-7,CASSPLRNRRQADSSYEQYF
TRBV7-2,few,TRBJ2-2,CASSSSGQANTGELFF
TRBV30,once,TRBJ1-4,CAWSVPDEKLFF
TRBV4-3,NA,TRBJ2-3,CASSLKISPTDTRYF
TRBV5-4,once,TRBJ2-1,CASSRGQPGRVNEQFF
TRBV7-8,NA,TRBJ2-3,CASSLGAGVGDTQYF
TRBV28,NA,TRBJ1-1,CASRIQGQRGTEAFF
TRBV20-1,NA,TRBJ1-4,CSALGGEGLFF
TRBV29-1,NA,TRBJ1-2,CSVGDRVDGYTF
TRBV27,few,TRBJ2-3,CASSLGGNTDTQYF
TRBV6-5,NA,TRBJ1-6,CASSSRGPLHF
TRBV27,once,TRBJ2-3,CASRFGTDGADTQYF
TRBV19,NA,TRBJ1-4,CASSIIVGQGNEKLFF
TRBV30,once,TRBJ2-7,CAWSVRSGGPYLSYEQYF
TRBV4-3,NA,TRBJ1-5,CASSPRNRGIYDGSNQPQHF
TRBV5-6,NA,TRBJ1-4,CASSATALANEKLFF
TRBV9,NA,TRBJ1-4,CASSAQGANEKLFF
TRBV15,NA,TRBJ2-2,CATSRGRTSGGTGELFF
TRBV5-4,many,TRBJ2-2,CASSPSRVTGELFF
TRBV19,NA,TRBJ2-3,CASNQWVAGGTDTQYF
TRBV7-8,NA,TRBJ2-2,CASSLLGGDFANTGELFF
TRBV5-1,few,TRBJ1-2,CASSLTLRDGYTF
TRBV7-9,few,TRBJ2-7,CASTVSGKNYEQYF
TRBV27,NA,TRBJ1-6,CASSLLRGYNSPLHF
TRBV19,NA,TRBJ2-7,CASSIRTSSYEQYF
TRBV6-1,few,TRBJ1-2,CASSGADRGIYGYTF
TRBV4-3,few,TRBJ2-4,CASSQEGQAEYIQYF
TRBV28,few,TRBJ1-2,CASSRQGFGGGYTF
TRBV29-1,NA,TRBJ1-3,CSVEARRGYSGNTIYF
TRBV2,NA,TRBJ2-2,CASSERWQTNTGELFF
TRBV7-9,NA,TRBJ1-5,CASSLGDRGKEPQHF
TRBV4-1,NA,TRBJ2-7,CASSPTSGGFSYEQYF
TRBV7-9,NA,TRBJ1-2,CASSSPGQGRGYTF
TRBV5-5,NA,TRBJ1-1,CASSGVQGSMNTEAFF
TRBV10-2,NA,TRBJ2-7,CASTPETVYEQYF
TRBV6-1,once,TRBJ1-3,CASSEVSAGFGNTIYF
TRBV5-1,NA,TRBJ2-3,CASMGDRVDDTQYF
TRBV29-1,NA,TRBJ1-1,CSAVEGAGAFF
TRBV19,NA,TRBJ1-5,CASSSQGGSGSNQPQHF
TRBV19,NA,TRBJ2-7,CASSPGQEAEQYF
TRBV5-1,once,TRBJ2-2,CASSLRAGGPRLDTGELFF
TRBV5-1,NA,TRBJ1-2,CASSPVIGSVYGYTF
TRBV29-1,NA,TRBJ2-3,CSVDRSGQGMWSDTQYF
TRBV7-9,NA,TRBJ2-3,CASSSIALKTDTQYF